This TCR beta chain originates from a study of blood T cell repertoires in COVID-19. At the level of the study: T cells, B-cell-depleted T cells, or PBMCs provided the cDNA or gDNA that served as material.

CDR3 length: 14 amino acids. Germline V gene sequence: CDR1 SEHNR, CDR2 FQNEAQ (reference sequence). The V segment lost 5 bases and the J segment 10 bases; nucleotides outside the gene matches: 8. Data came from immunoSEQ multiplex PCR; TCRdb stores just in-frame clones and leaves some out. This table holds 200,000 to 250,000 clones, approximately 78% found once. This sequence originates from a woman aged 80 or older with COVID-19, enrolled during active disease. V gene TRBV7-9 combines with J gene TRBJ1-2, with TRBD1 identical over 12 bases. Sequencing was done on a sample of peripheral blood. CDR3 sequence (DNA): TGTGCCAGCAGCGGGCGGGACAGGGGGCGAATCTACACCTTC. Encoded protein: CASSGRDRGRIYTF.